The 14 T cell receptor beta chains presented below share a single source sample, sequenced in a study of CD8 T cells in ankylosing spondylitis. TCRdb called the 5' RACE reads again in MiXCR, with one record for every CDR3 protein. This sample has around 300,000 distinct CDR3 sequences, with about 14% found just once. Material: blood, either unsorted or a sorted T cell fraction (not recorded which). Receptor source: a male donor with ankylosing spondylitis or in good health (not recorded which).

This clonotype occurred a few times. The V call is TRBV30, the J call TRBJ1-5; weak D call: TRBD1 (6 bases). This CDR3 region has 13 residues. Deletions cut 4 bases from V and 4 bases from J, with 11 bases between. CDR1 is GTSNPN, CDR2 SVGIG, per germline (reference sequence). The CDR3: CAWTRGRNQPQHF. For the CDR3, the DNA is TGTGCCTGGACCAGGGGAAGGAATCAGCCCCAGCATTTT.

V and J are TRBV10-2 and TRBJ1-6; maybe TRBD1 (6 bases). The V end was cut by 0 bases, the J end by 3 bases, with 6 bases between. The CDR3 is 15 residues long. From germline, CDR1 is WSHSY and CDR2 SAAADI. CDR3 bases: TGCGCCAGCAGTGAGTCCAGGGGCTATAATTCACCCCTCCACTTT. Translating it yields CASSESRGYNSPLHF.

V and J are TRBV2 and TRBJ1-4; D is unresolved. The CDR3 length is 12 residues. V was shortened by 6 bases and J by 7 bases, with 9 bases between the two germline ends. Germline CDR1 and CDR2: SNHLY and FYNNEI. The CDR3 DNA follows: TGTGCCAGCAGACAGCTAGGTGAAAAACTGTTTTTT. Its protein is CASRQLGEKLFF.

This clonotype was observed a handful of times. The genes are TRBV20-1 and TRBJ2-3; no clear D gene. CDR3 length: 14 residues. Germline V CDR1 and CDR2: DFQATT, SNEGSKA (reference sequence). The CDR3 DNA reads as TGCAGCGCTTTTCTTGGGGATGGCACAGATACGCAGTATTTT. Translating gives CSAFLGDGTDTQYF.

The V gene is TRBV10-3, the J gene TRBJ2-1; 15 bases agree with TRBD2. V dropped 6 bases and J dropped 9; count of bases not matched to a gene: 9. Germline CDR1 reads ENHRY; CDR2 reads SYGVKD. The length of the CDR3 is 16 residues. The CDR3 region is CAIRVQGLAGGSEQFF. The CDR3 DNA reads as TGTGCCATCAGGGTTCAAGGACTAGCGGGAGGGAGTGAGCAGTTCTTC.

V is TRBV3-1 and J is TRBJ1-1; D gene ambiguous. V was cut by 0 bases and J by 3 bases, with 5 bases left in between. CDR1 and CDR2 (germline): LGHDT, YNNKEL (reference sequence). The CDR3 is 13 amino acids. The CDR3 spells CASSQDKYTEAFF. The CDR3 bases are TGTGCCAGCAGCCAAGATAAGTACACTGAAGCTTTCTTT.

This clonotype was found a few times. This chain connects TRBV24-1 to TRBJ2-7, with 9 bases matching TRBD1. J was trimmed by 5 bases and V by 3 bases; bases with no gene match: 7. The CDR3 is 15 amino acids. Germline V CDR1 and CDR2: KGHDR, SFDVKD. The CDR3 loop is CATSDPRTGEDEQYF. The CDR3, as DNA: TGTGCCACCAGTGATCCTAGGACAGGGGAGGACGAGCAGTACTTC.

The genes are TRBV20-1 and TRBJ1-1, with a weak D call TRBD1 (5 bases). Germline V lookup: CDR1 DFQATT, CDR2 SNEGSKA (reference sequence). The CDR3 contains 14 residues. V lost 4 bases and J lost 0, with 12 bases in between. As DNA, the CDR3 is TGCAGTGCTACCAAGGGACCGATGAACACTGAAGCTTTCTTT. Amino acid sequence: CSATKGPMNTEAFF.

The chain joins TRBV20-1 to TRBJ1-2; maybe TRBD1 (6 bases). The germline V gene has CDR1 DFQATT and CDR2 SNEGSKA (reference sequence). The CDR3 sequence is 12 residues long. V lost 2 bases and J lost 8, with 12 bases in between. CDR3 protein: CSARPQGDGYTF. DNA of the CDR3: TGCAGTGCTAGACCACAGGGAGACGGCTACACCTTC.

The rearrangement links TRBV20-1 to TRBJ1-2, with TRBD1 identical over 7 bases. CDR3 length: 12 residues. Germline assignment: CDR1 DFQATT and CDR2 SNEGSKA (reference sequence). Trimming at V came to 3 bases and at J to 4 bases, leaving 2 bases not matched to a gene. The CDR3 DNA is TGCAGTGCTAGGGACAGGCTCTATGGCTACACCTTC. Protein sequence: CSARDRLYGYTF.

This clonotype has ten or more counts. The chain couples TRBV3-1 to TRBJ2-3; possibly TRBD2 for D (6 bases). The CDR3 is 15 residues long. V lost 5 bases, J lost 2 bases, and 14 bases lay in between. Germline CDR1 reads LGHDT; CDR2 reads YNNKEL (reference sequence). The CDR3 loop reads CASSVEGRYTDTQYF. The CDR3 bases are TGTGCCAGCAGCGTGGAGGGCCGTTACACAGATACGCAGTATTTT.

This sequence joins TRBV6-6 and TRBJ1-1; D is possibly TRBD1 (6 bases). V was shortened by 6 bases and J by 12 bases, with 20 bases between the two germline ends. Germline CDR1 MNHNY, CDR2 SVGAGI (reference sequence). The CDR3 contains 13 residues. In nucleotides, the CDR3 is TGTGCCAGCAGCCCCCCGACAGGAGTGCGAACTTTCTTT. Residues: CASSPPTGVRTFF.

This clonotype was seen a handful of times. The chain combines TRBV20-1 with TRBJ2-3; D ambiguous. Per germline, CDR1 DFQATT and CDR2 SNEGSKA (reference sequence). CDR3 length: 14 amino acids. Trimming cost V 0 bases and J 1 base, with 8 bases left between them. The CDR3: CSARDSGRTDTQYF. The CDR3 coding sequence is TGCAGTGCTAGAGATTCGGGCCGCACAGATACGCAGTATTTT.

The V and J genes are TRBV20-1 and TRBJ2-1; D remains ambiguous. This CDR3 spans 15 amino acids. The V end lost 2 bases, the J end lost 7 bases, and 18 bases lay between the germline ends. CDR1 is DFQATT, CDR2 SNEGSKA, per germline (reference sequence). CDR3 loop: CSARYPGPPGNEQFF. The CDR3 DNA is TGCAGTGCTAGATATCCCGGGCCCCCCGGGAATGAGCAGTTCTTC.